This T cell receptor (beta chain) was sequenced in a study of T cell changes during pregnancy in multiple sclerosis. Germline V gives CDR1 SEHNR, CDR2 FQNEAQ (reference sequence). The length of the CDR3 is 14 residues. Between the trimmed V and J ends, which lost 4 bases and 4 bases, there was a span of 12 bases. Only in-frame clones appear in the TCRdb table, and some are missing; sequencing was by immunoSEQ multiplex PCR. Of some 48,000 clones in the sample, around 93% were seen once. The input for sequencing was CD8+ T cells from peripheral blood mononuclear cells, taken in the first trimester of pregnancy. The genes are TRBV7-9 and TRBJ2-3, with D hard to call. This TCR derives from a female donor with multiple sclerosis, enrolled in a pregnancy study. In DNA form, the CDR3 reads TGTGCCAGCAGCTCCCAAGCACGGTCAGATACGCAGTATTTT. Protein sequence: CASSSQARSDTQYF.